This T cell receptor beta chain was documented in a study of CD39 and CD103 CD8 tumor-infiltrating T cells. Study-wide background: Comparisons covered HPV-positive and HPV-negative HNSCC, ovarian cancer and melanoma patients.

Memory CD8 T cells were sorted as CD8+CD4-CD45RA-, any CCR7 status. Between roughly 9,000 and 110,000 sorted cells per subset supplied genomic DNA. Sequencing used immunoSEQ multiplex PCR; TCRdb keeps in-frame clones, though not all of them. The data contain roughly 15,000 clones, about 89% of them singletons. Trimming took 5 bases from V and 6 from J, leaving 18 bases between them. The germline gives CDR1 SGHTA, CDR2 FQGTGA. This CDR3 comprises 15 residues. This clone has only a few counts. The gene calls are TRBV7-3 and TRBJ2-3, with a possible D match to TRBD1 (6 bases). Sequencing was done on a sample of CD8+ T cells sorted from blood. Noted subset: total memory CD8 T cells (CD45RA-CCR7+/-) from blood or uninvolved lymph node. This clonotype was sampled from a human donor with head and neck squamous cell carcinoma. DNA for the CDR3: TGTGCCAGCAGCGCCGGACTGGGACACGTGGATACGCAGTATTTT. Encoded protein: CASSAGLGHVDTQYF.